One TCR beta chain is described in this entry. The antigen remains undetermined. Chemo-refractory metastatic non-small-cell lung cancer patients underwent focal radiation alongside CTLA-4 blockade with ipilimumab. Trimming removed 2 bases at V and 10 bases at J, with 5 bases between. CDR3 length: 11 amino acids. Germline V gene sequence: CDR1 MDHEN, CDR2 SYDVKM. The sample comes from a study of radiotherapy plus CTLA-4 blockade in lung cancer. The wider study: Objective responses arose in about 18% of patients, and 31% experienced disease control.

Study-level results: The study found tumor-derived TCR clones expanded in blood after radiotherapy plus ipilimumab.

Some clones are missing from TCRdb's copy, which holds only in-frame ones; the method was immunoSEQ multiplex PCR. The table records over 50,000 clones, more than 65% of them present only once. The chain links TRBV28 to TRBJ1-4; D unresolved. The source is a human donor with non-small cell lung cancer who had a partial response to radiotherapy plus ipilimumab. The sequences come from peripheral blood, collected from a patient treated with radiotherapy plus ipilimumab. As DNA, the CDR3 is TGTGCCAGCAGTTTAACCGGAAAACTGTTTTTT. It yields the protein CASSLTGKLFF.